A selection of T cell receptor beta chains follows, all from one sample in a study of CD8+ T cells in alopecia areata. The protocol was immunoSEQ multiplex PCR, while the TCRdb copy is restricted to in-frame clones and leaves out a portion. The table lists about 130,000 clones, about 46% of them singletons. Source: CD8+ T cells sorted from blood, taken at week 0. The receptors derive from a human donor with alopecia areata. Each CDR3 is given with its conserved first and last residue. A D gene is named only where the DNA matches it firmly. The size field is filled for only some rows; it gives once, few, many or a size class.

V	size	J	D	CDR3	DNA
TRBV9	.	TRBJ2-3	.	CASSSSSGTQYF	TGTGCCAGCAGCTCCTCGTCGGGTACGCAGTATTTT
TRBV7-2	once	TRBJ2-3	.	CASSKNRDGDTQYF	TGTGCCAGCAGCAAAAACAGGGATGGAGATACGCAGTATTTT
TRBV6-5	.	TRBJ2-3	.	CASSYLAGTDTQYF	TGTGCCAGCAGTTATCTAGCAGGCACAGATACGCAGTATTTT
TRBV5-5	few	TRBJ1-2	TRBD1	CASSPATGGRTYGYTF	TGTGCCAGCAGCCCTGCGACAGGGGGCAGGACGTATGGCTACACCTTC
TRBV30	.	TRBJ1-1	.	CAGSPGVMNTEAFF	TGTGCCGGATCCCCAGGGGTTATGAACACTGAAGCTTTCTTT
TRBV30	.	TRBJ2-7	.	CAWSAGNYEQYF	TGTGCCTGGAGTGCGGGAAACTACGAGCAGTACTTC
TRBV27	.	TRBJ1-1	TRBD1	CASSSGTGRTEAFF	TGTGCCAGCAGTTCTGGGACAGGGAGGACTGAAGCTTTCTTT
TRBV6-1	.	TRBJ2-3	.	CASLPLSSVTDTQYF	TGTGCCAGCCTGCCCCTCAGTAGTGTCACAGATACGCAGTATTTT
TRBV10-3	few	TRBJ1-4	TRBD1	CAISGDREADEKLFF	TGTGCCATCAGTGGGGACAGGGAGGCGGATGAAAAACTGTTTTTT
TRBV9	.	TRBJ2-7	.	CASSGPTGEQYF	TGTGCCAGCAGCGGTCCTACTGGCGAGCAGTACTTC
TRBV30	.	TRBJ2-7	TRBD1	CAWRGQGPYEQYF	TGTGCCTGGAGGGGACAGGGACCCTACGAGCAGTACTTC
TRBV29-1	.	TRBJ1-3	.	CSVLTGSGNTIYF	TGCAGCGTTCTTACAGGCTCTGGAAACACCATATATTTT
TRBV10-3	few	TRBJ2-2	.	CAISGAEDTGELFF	TGTGCCATCTCGGGGGCCGAGGACACCGGGGAGCTGTTTTTT
TRBV7-6	few	TRBJ2-1	TRBD2	CASSLGTSGGPYNEQFF	TGTGCCAGCAGCTTAGGGACTAGCGGGGGGCCCTACAATGAGCAGTTCTTC
TRBV2	.	TRBJ2-2	.	CASGAVGEGPGELFF	TGTGCCAGCGGGGCCGTCGGTGAGGGACCCGGGGAGCTGTTTTTT
TRBV6-4	medium-sized	TRBJ2-2	.	CASSDGGDTGELFF	TGTGCCAGCAGTGACGGTGGGGACACCGGGGAGCTGTTTTTT
TRBV30	.	TRBJ1-1	TRBD1	CAWSLNRGTEAFF	TGTGCCTGGAGTTTGAACAGGGGGACTGAAGCTTTCTTT
TRBV4-1	.	TRBJ1-1	.	CASSYRFEDTEAFF	TGCGCCAGCAGTTACAGGTTCGAGGACACTGAAGCTTTCTTT
TRBV9	.	TRBJ2-7	TRBD1	CASSARGSHEQYF	TGTGCCAGCAGCGCCAGGGGGTCCCACGAGCAGTACTTC
TRBV4-3	.	TRBJ1-2	.	CASSQDETAYGFNYGYTF	TGCGCCAGCAGCCAAGATGAGACAGCTTACGGGTTCAACTATGGCTACACCTTC
TRBV6-1	.	TRBJ2-5	TRBD1	CASSEGQGMETQYF	TGTGCCAGCAGTGAGGGACAGGGAATGGAGACCCAGTACTTC
TRBV7-8	few	TRBJ2-7	.	CASTQGDEQYF	TGTGCCAGCACCCAAGGGGACGAGCAGTACTTC
TRBV2	.	TRBJ2-7	TRBD1	CASSAQGTYEQYF	TGTGCCAGCAGTGCACAGGGGACCTACGAGCAGTACTTC
TRBV7-9	.	TRBJ2-7	.	CASSPGRGYEQYF	TGTGCCAGCAGCCCAGGGAGAGGCTACGAGCAGTACTTC
TRBV9	.	TRBJ2-1	.	CASIGSQAHTYNEQFF	TGTGCCAGCATTGGATCGCAGGCCCACACCTACAATGAGCAGTTCTTC
TRBV7-6	once	TRBJ1-1	.	CASSLLGTNTEAFF	TGTGCCAGCAGCTTACTAGGGACGAACACTGAAGCTTTCTTT
TRBV5-1	.	TRBJ2-2	TRBD1	CASSFNRDRGTGELFF	TGCGCCAGCAGCTTTAACCGGGACAGGGGCACCGGGGAGCTGTTTTTT
TRBV4-2	.	TRBJ2-7	TRBD1	CASSQAGQGVFGYEQYF	TGTGCCAGCAGCCAAGCGGGACAGGGGGTTTTTGGCTACGAGCAGTACTTC
TRBV6-5	few	TRBJ2-7	.	CASSPQRNEQYF	TGTGCCAGCAGTCCACAGCGAAACGAGCAGTACTTC
TRBV15	.	TRBJ2-3	.	CATSRDYFGVEGTDTQYF	TGTGCCACCAGCAGAGATTATTTTGGGGTAGAGGGCACAGATACGCAGTATTTT
TRBV27	few	TRBJ2-2	.	CASTNTGELFF	TGTGCCAGCACCAACACCGGGGAGCTGTTTTTT
TRBV9	.	TRBJ2-1	TRBD1	CASSARTGPHNEQFF	TGTGCCAGCAGCGCCCGGACAGGGCCACACAATGAGCAGTTCTTC
TRBV27	.	TRBJ1-6	.	CASSYSRDADSPLHF	TGTGCCAGCAGCTACTCCCGGGATGCGGATTCACCCCTCCACTTT
TRBV5-5	few	TRBJ1-5	.	CASSRNPAERSNQPQHF	TGTGCCAGCAGTAGGAACCCGGCTGAGCGGAGCAATCAGCCCCAGCATTTT
TRBV19	few	TRBJ2-1	.	CASSITSDGFVEQFF	TGTGCCAGTAGTATAACCTCGGACGGTTTCGTCGAGCAGTTCTTC
TRBV7-9	.	TRBJ1-2	TRBD1	CAIYRGGAYYGYTF	TGTGCCATTTATCGAGGGGGCGCCTACTATGGCTACACCTTC
TRBV27	.	TRBJ1-2	TRBD1	CASRRSGTDYGYTF	TGTGCCAGCAGGCGATCGGGGACAGACTATGGCTACACCTTC
TRBV19	many	TRBJ2-1	TRBD2	CATSSGDYNEQFF	TGTGCCACCAGCAGCGGGGACTACAATGAGCAGTTCTTC
TRBV6-5	.	TRBJ1-6	TRBD1	CASGTEPNSPLHF	TGTGCCAGCGGGACAGAACCTAATTCACCCCTCCACTTT
TRBV7-9	.	TRBJ1-2	TRBD1	CASSPGQGSLDGYTF	TGTGCCAGCAGCCCCGGACAGGGATCCTTGGATGGCTACACCTTC
TRBV27	.	TRBJ2-7	.	CASSPLFQGRTTYEQYF	TGTGCCAGCAGTCCCCTGTTTCAGGGCAGGACAACCTACGAGCAGTACTTC
TRBV5-1	.	TRBJ1-2	.	CASSRYPRYGYTF	TGCGCCAGCAGCCGGTATCCTCGTTATGGCTACACCTTC
TRBV30	.	TRBJ2-1	.	CAWSLGEQFF	TGTGCCTGGAGTTTGGGTGAGCAGTTCTTC
TRBV6-5	few	TRBJ1-1	TRBD1	CASHPMGQGATEAFF	TGTGCCAGCCATCCGATGGGACAGGGGGCTACTGAAGCTTTCTTT
TRBV6-5	.	TRBJ2-4	TRBD1	CASSYDRGQAKNIQYF	TGTGCCAGCAGTTACGACAGGGGGCAAGCCAAAAACATTCAGTACTTC
TRBV5-4	few	TRBJ1-6	.	CASSLKTGGSPLHF	TGTGCCAGCAGCTTGAAGACAGGAGGATCACCCCTCCACTTT
TRBV30	.	TRBJ1-1	TRBD1	CAWSRGQGNTEAFF	TGTGCCTGGAGCCGCGGACAGGGGAACACTGAAGCTTTCTTT
TRBV7-9	.	TRBJ2-5	.	CASSLARGRDAGETQYF	TGTGCCAGCAGCTTAGCGCGGGGCAGGGATGCAGGAGAGACCCAGTACTTC
TRBV5-1	once	TRBJ1-4	TRBD1	CASSLTGTGSSTNEKLFF	TGCGCCAGCAGCTTAACAGGGACAGGGTCATCAACTAATGAAAAACTGTTTTTT
TRBV29-1	.	TRBJ2-6	.	CSVDDISSGANVLTF	TGCAGCGTTGACGATATAAGCTCTGGGGCCAACGTCCTGACTTTC
TRBV6-5	.	TRBJ1-6	.	CASRTGTNSPLHF	TGTGCCAGCAGAACTGGGACAAATTCACCCCTCCACTTT
TRBV5-1	.	TRBJ1-2	TRBD1	CASSLGQGDLMVYGYTF	TGCGCCAGCAGCTTGGGACAGGGGGACTTAATGGTCTATGGCTACACCTTC
TRBV7-2	few	TRBJ2-4	.	CASGWGTKNIQYF	TGTGCCAGCGGCTGGGGGACAAAAAACATTCAGTACTTC
TRBV7-9	.	TRBJ1-5	TRBD1	CASSTQGAGNQPQHF	TGTGCCAGCAGCACTCAGGGGGCCGGCAATCAGCCCCAGCATTTT
TRBV5-1	.	TRBJ1-1	TRBD1	CASSLRGLDTEAFF	TGCGCCAGCAGCTTGAGGGGGCTGGACACTGAAGCTTTCTTT